The next 24 T cell receptor beta chains were all read from a single sample in a study of neurological immune-mediated disorders. MiXCR, applied by TCRdb to the 5' RACE reads, yields one record per CDR3 protein. Here the sample spans fewer than 60,000 distinct CDR3 sequences, around a tenth being singletons. Sequenced input: PBMCs. The receptors come from an older man with HTLV-1-associated myelopathy (HAM/TSP).

The J gene is TRBJ2-2, the V gene TRBV6-2 or TRBV6-3, with 7 positions matching TRBD2. The ends lost 6 bases at V and 4 bases at J; junction bases unmatched: 14. The CDR3 totals 17 residues. Per the germline V gene, CDR1 is MNHEY and CDR2 is SVGEGT. The CDR3 sequence is CASSMGLTSSFTGELFF. The DNA for the CDR3 is TGTGCCAGCAGCATGGGACTAACGAGTTCGTTCACCGGGGAGCTGTTTTTT.

This clonotype came up many times. CDR3 protein: CASSFSGRDTDTQYF. CDR3 DNA: TGCGCCAGCAGCTTTAGCGGGAGGGACACAGATACGCAGTATTTT. The chain couples TRBV5-1 to TRBJ2-3, with 11 bases that match TRBD2. Looked up from germline, CDR1 is SGHRS and CDR2 is YFSETQ. V shed 2 bases and J 2 bases; nucleotides not matched to a gene: 1. The CDR3 covers 15 residues. Using reference TRBV5-1 and TRBJ2-3 for the parts outside the CDR3, the full variable domain is KAGVTQTPRYLIKTRGQQVTLSCSPISGHRSVSWYQQTPGQGLQFLFEYFSETQRNKGNFPGRFSGRQFSNSRSEMNVSTLELGDSALYLCASSFSGRDTDTQYFGPGTRLTVL.

The sample holds many counts of this clonotype. This chain connects TRBV11-2 to TRBJ2-4; D remains unclear. This CDR3 contains 16 residues. V shed 4 bases and J shed 1 base, with 14 bases lying between them. CDR1 is SGHAT, CDR2 FQNNGV, per germline. The CDR3 spells CASSSGPQFAKNIQYF. The CDR3 coding sequence is TGTGCCAGCAGCTCCGGACCTCAGTTTGCCAAAAACATTCAGTACTTC.

The table lists this clonotype with many counts. The V call is TRBV12-3 or TRBV12-4, the J call TRBJ1-4; perhaps TRBD1 as D (5 bases). V shed 3 bases and J shed 8 bases, with 10 bases lying between them. This CDR3 spans 13 amino acids. As DNA, the CDR3 is TGTGCCAGCAGTTTTCAGGGCGGGGAAAAACTGTTTTTT. It yields the protein CASSFQGGEKLFF.

This clonotype was detected a few times. This rearrangement joins TRBV6-5 to TRBJ1-5; D is unresolved. CDR1 is MNHEY, CDR2 SVGAGI, per germline. V lost 6 bases and J 1 base, leaving 19 bases between the germline ends. The CDR3 contains 17 residues. CDR3 protein: CASSLGCASPSNQPQHF. CDR3 sequence (DNA): TGTGCCAGCAGCCTCGGGTGCGCCTCACCGAGCAATCAGCCCCAGCATTTT.

This clonotype was counted at least ten times. The V call is TRBV14, the J call TRBJ2-7; 12 nucleotides agree with TRBD2. CDR3 length: 17 amino acids. Per the germline V gene, CDR1 is SGHDN and CDR2 is FVKESK. J was trimmed by 6 bases and V by 0 bases; bases with no gene match: 9. The CDR3 nucleotides are TGTGCCAGCAGCCAAGATAGGACTAGCGGGATCCACGGCGAGCAGTACTTC. This codes for CASSQDRTSGIHGEQYF.

Many counts were recorded for this clonotype. This chain uses TRBV5-1 with TRBJ2-1; possibly TRBD2 for D (6 bases). V lost 5 bases to trimming and J lost 9 bases, with 12 bases between them. Germline values: CDR1 SGHRS, CDR2 YFSETQ. This CDR3 region has 12 residues. DNA of the CDR3: TGCGCCAGCAGGTCCGGGAGTGGTGAGCAGTTCTTC. Translated, it gives CASRSGSGEQFF.

This clonotype was seen many times. The chain couples TRBV10-3 to TRBJ2-7; 11 nucleotides agree with TRBD1. The CDR3 length is 18 residues. After removal of 2 bases from V and 0 bases from J, the junction contained 9 bases not matched to a gene. Germline V CDR1 and CDR2: ENHRY, SYGVKD. As DNA, the CDR3 is TGTGCCATCAGTGAGAAGGCCTTGGGACAGGGGGTCTCCTACGAGCAGTACTTC. Protein sequence: CAISEKALGQGVSYEQYF.

As regards this clonotype: Possible read error: a much larger clone is one base away. The chain is built from TRBV20-1 and TRBJ2-2, with 9 bases fitting TRBD1. V lost 4 bases and J lost 6; bases outside the gene matches: 9. Germline assignment: CDR1 DFQATT and CDR2 SNEGSKA (reference sequence). There are 15 residues in the CDR3. The CDR3: CSAIGTGFLPGELFF. Here the CDR3 DNA reads TGCAGTGCTATCGGGACAGGGTTTCTGCCCGGGGAGCTGTTTTTT.

This clonotype ranks as medium-sized. J is TRBJ1-1 and V is TRBV29-1; D possibly corresponds to TRBD1 (6 bases). Trimming stripped 7 bases from V and 3 bases from J, with 18 bases between. This CDR3 region has 14 residues. CDR1 is SQVTM and CDR2 is ANQGSEA in the germline V gene. The CDR3 sequence is CSGKGDPGYTEAFF. The CDR3 DNA reads as TGCAGCGGAAAGGGGGACCCCGGGTACACTGAAGCTTTCTTT.

This clonotype was observed at least ten times. V usage is TRBV7-9 and J usage is TRBJ2-7; the match to TRBD1 covers 9 bases. V gave up 8 bases and J gave up 5 bases; unmatched junction bases: 7. The CDR3 runs to 13 residues. Germline V lookup: CDR1 SEHNR, CDR2 FQNEAQ (reference sequence). CDR3 sequence reads: CASVRDREHEQYF. The DNA of the CDR3 is TGTGCCAGCGTCCGGGACAGGGAACACGAGCAGTACTTC.

This clonotype was found a few times. One junction end disagrees with the germline gene, perhaps due to a read error. The chain links TRBV9 to TRBJ2-1; D might be TRBD1 (6 bases). Germline values: CDR1 SGDLS, CDR2 YYNGEE. The CDR3 covers 16 residues. The CDR3 loop is CANSVVGGTWVEEQFF. CDR3 DNA: TGTGCCAACAGCGTTGTTGGTGGGACATGGGTCGAGGAGCAGTTCTTC.

Ten or more counts support this clonotype. CDR3 DNA sequence: TGTGCCAGCAGTGACTCGCTGAAGAGGGGCGATTACAATGAGCAGTTCTTC. This codes for CASSDSLKRGDYNEQFF. The gene calls are TRBV6-4 and TRBJ2-1, with D perhaps given as TRBD1 or TRBD2 (5 bases each). Trimming stripped 0 bases from V and 4 bases from J, with 16 bases between. CDR1 and CDR2 (germline): MRHNA, SNTAGT. The CDR3 contains 17 residues.

At least ten counts were recorded for this clonotype. This chain uses TRBV9 with TRBJ1-1, with a weak D call TRBD1 (5 bases). Germline CDR1 is SGDLS and CDR2 is YYNGEE. The germline V and J ends were trimmed by 2 bases and 5 bases, with 10 bases remaining between them. The CDR3 extends over 13 amino acids. The CDR3 loop is CASSVGTGTEAFF. The CDR3, as DNA: TGTGCCAGCAGCGTCGGGACGGGGACTGAAGCTTTCTTT.

This clonotype appeared a few times. The chain carries TRBV18 and TRBJ1-1, with no clear D. The CDR3 is 15 amino acids. The germline CDR1 and CDR2 sequences are KGHSH and LQKENI. V was trimmed by 3 bases and J by 0 bases, leaving 11 bases between them. The CDR3 DNA follows: TGTGCCAGCTCACCGCCAAAGTCACTGAACACTGAAGCTTTCTTT. Its translation: CASSPPKSLNTEAFF.

This clonotype was observed many times. The chain links TRBV15 to TRBJ1-5; tentative D call: TRBD1 (5 bases). Trimming took 0 bases from V and 3 from J, leaving 15 bases between them. Looked up from germline, CDR1 is LNHNV and CDR2 is YYDKDF (reference sequence). The CDR3 consists of 17 residues. This CDR3 reads CATSRDLPGGNNQPQHF. DNA for the CDR3: TGTGCCACCAGCAGAGACCTCCCCGGGGGGAACAATCAGCCCCAGCATTTT.

This clonotype was recorded at least ten times. V is TRBV5-1 and J is TRBJ2-2, with a weak D call TRBD1 (5 bases). CDR1 and CDR2 from the germline V gene are SGHRS and YFSETQ. Deletions cut 2 bases from V and 3 bases from J, with 11 bases between. This CDR3 is built from 15 residues. As DNA, the CDR3 is TGCGCCAGCAGCTTCCGACAGCCTGACACCGGGGAGCTGTTTTTT. It encodes CASSFRQPDTGELFF.

Ten or more counts support this clonotype. J is TRBJ2-3 and V is TRBV20-1; tentative D call: TRBD2 (6 bases). V was trimmed by 0 bases and J by 2 bases, leaving 12 bases between them. Germline V gene data show CDR1 as DFQATT and CDR2 as SNEGSKA (reference sequence). The CDR3 length is 15 residues. The CDR3 loop is CSARDGGTSTDTQYF. The CDR3 nucleotides read TGCAGTGCTAGAGATGGGGGGACCTCCACAGATACGCAGTATTTT.

The chain employs TRBV27 and TRBJ1-2; no definite D call. CDR3 size: 13 residues. Trimming left V 0 bases short and J 6 bases short, with 8 bases between. CDR1 MNHEY and CDR2 SMNVEV come from the germline V gene (reference sequence). CDR3 region: CASSLSGIDGYTF. The CDR3 DNA reads as TGTGCCAGCAGTTTATCGGGGATAGATGGCTACACCTTC.

This clonotype was counted many times. The chain uses TRBV3-1 and TRBJ2-3, with TRBD1 identical over 10 bases. This CDR3 spans 16 amino acids. Germline CDR1 is LGHDT and CDR2 is YNNKEL (reference sequence). V gave up 3 bases and J gave up 2 bases; unmatched junction bases: 5. This CDR3 is CASSQGQGRNTDTQYF. CDR3 DNA: TGTGCCAGCAGCCAGGGACAGGGGCGAAACACAGATACGCAGTATTTT.

This clonotype was detected ten times or more. The chain joins TRBV29-1 to TRBJ1-2; a possible D gene is TRBD1 (6 bases). Trimming took 5 bases from V and 8 from J, leaving 18 bases between them. The germline V gene has CDR1 SQVTM and CDR2 ANQGSEA. There are 13 residues in the CDR3. The CDR3 here is CSVTGTLTGGYTF. The CDR3 DNA is TGCAGCGTTACCGGGACACTGACTGGAGGCTACACCTTC.

This clonotype showed up many times. The CDR3 bases are TGTGCCACCAGTTCTGGGGGTGGGACTGAAGCTTTCTTT. Amino acids: CATSSGGGTEAFF. The chain links TRBV24-1 to TRBJ1-1, with D maybe TRBD1 (5 bases). The CDR3 totals 13 residues. Germline V gene lookup returns CDR1 KGHDR and CDR2 SFDVKD. Trimming pared 6 bases from V and 5 bases from J, leaving 12 bases between.

This chain connects TRBV4-3 to TRBJ1-4; D possibly corresponds to TRBD1 (5 bases). The germline V and J ends were trimmed by 0 bases and 5 bases, with 10 bases remaining between them. The germline gives CDR1 LGHNA, CDR2 YSLEER. This CDR3 comprises 15 residues. CDR3 in DNA: TGCGCCAGCAGCCAAGAAGGGACGGGAAATGAAAAACTGTTTTTT. It yields the protein CASSQEGTGNEKLFF.

This clonotype was recorded many times. This chain links TRBV20-1 with TRBJ1-1; unclear D gene. V lost 2 bases and J lost 1, with 5 bases in between. This CDR3 comprises 12 residues. Germline V gives CDR1 DFQATT, CDR2 SNEGSKA (reference sequence). CDR3 coding DNA: TGCAGTGCTAGATCCGGGAACACTGAAGCTTTCTTT. As protein: CSARSGNTEAFF.